Below are 10 T cell receptor beta chains sequenced from a single sample in a study of OX40 agonist ivuxolimab in advanced cancers. TCRdb's table, derived via immunoSEQ multiplex PCR, lists solely in-frame clones and lacks some. The sample carries about 98,000 clones, 93% recorded once. Source: CD4+ or CD8+ T cells sorted from blood, taken in a trial of the OX40 agonist ivuxolimab. These TCRs come from an adult with an advanced solid tumor such as melanoma, head and neck, liver or kidney cancer.

This clone was counted a few times. The gene calls are TRBV18 and TRBJ1-1; the D gene is possibly TRBD1 (6 bases). This CDR3 comprises 14 residues. V was cut by 2 bases and J by 1 base, with 8 bases left in between. The germline V gene has CDR1 KGHSH and CDR2 LQKENI. CDR3 nucleotides: TGTGCCAGCTCACCAGCAGGGGCGAACACTGAAGCTTTCTTT. This sequence encodes CASSPAGANTEAFF.

This chain joins TRBV7-9 and TRBJ1-1, with TRBD1 matching over 9 bases. The CDR3 has 17 amino acids. Germline V lookup: CDR1 SEHNR, CDR2 FQNEAQ (reference sequence). The junction had 13 bases not matched to a gene; V was cut back by 5 bases and J by 3 bases. Here the CDR3 reads CASSPPGQGSVDTEAFF. The CDR3 DNA follows: TGTGCCAGCAGCCCTCCGGGACAGGGATCTGTTGACACTGAAGCTTTCTTT.

The chain has TRBV23-1 and TRBJ2-7; TRBD1 matches at 7 bases. TRBV23-1 is given ORF status, its function remaining uncertain. With 6 bases clipped from V and 9 bases from J, the junction kept 17 bases outside the gene matches. This CDR3 has 15 residues. CDR3 coding DNA: TGCGCCAGCAGCCGGGGACAGAGGGGGCTCGGGGCGCAGTACTTC. This codes for CASSRGQRGLGAQYF.

The chain has TRBV2 and TRBJ2-7; TRBD1 matches 8 bases. The CDR3 is 14 residues long. The J segment lost 1 base and the V segment lost 2 bases, leaving 1 base of the junction unmatched. The germline gives CDR1 SNHLY, CDR2 FYNNEI. The DNA for the CDR3 is TGTGCCAGCAGTGAACAGGGGGCTTCCTACGAGCAGTACTTC. This codes for CASSEQGASYEQYF.

The V call is TRBV7-3, the J call TRBJ2-1, with D perhaps TRBD1 or TRBD2 (6 bases each). There are 13 residues in the CDR3. The V end was cut by 3 bases, the J end by 9 bases, with 12 bases between. Germline V gene lookup returns CDR1 SGHTA and CDR2 FQGTGA. The CDR3 nucleotides are TGTGCCAGCAGCTTCGTGGGGGGCGGTGAGCAGTTCTTC. Translating gives CASSFVGGGEQFF.

This chain joins TRBV30 and TRBJ2-3; D is unclear. CDR1 and CDR2 (germline): GTSNPN, SVGIG (reference sequence). The CDR3 consists of 12 residues. Trimming pared 1 base from V and 2 bases from J, leaving 4 bases between. The CDR3 DNA is TGTGCCTGGAGTGGACCCACAGATACGCAGTATTTT. The encoded protein is CAWSGPTDTQYF.

The V call is TRBV30, the J call TRBJ1-6, with a possible D match to TRBD1 (5 bases). The CDR3 contains 14 residues. The germline V gene encodes CDR1 GTSNPN and CDR2 SVGIG (reference sequence). V gave up 2 bases and J gave up 8 bases, with 13 bases separating them. This chain's CDR3 is CAWSFSGFDSPLHF. CDR3 nucleotide sequence: TGTGCCTGGAGTTTTTCAGGGTTTGATTCACCCCTCCACTTT.

The rearrangement links TRBV6-5 to TRBJ1-2; maybe TRBD1 (6 bases). The germline V gene has CDR1 MNHEY and CDR2 SVGAGI. This CDR3 contains 13 residues. The V gene lost 4 bases and the J gene lost 7 bases, with 13 bases spanning the gap. CDR3 bases: TGTGCCAGCAGTTTCGGACAGACGGGTGGCTACACCTTC. This gives the protein CASSFGQTGGYTF.

This clone was counted a single time. For the CDR3, the DNA is TGTGCCAGCAGCTTTTATGAACTTGGCTACACCTTC. This sequence encodes CASSFYELGYTF. V and J are TRBV5-8 and TRBJ1-2; D gene uncertain. The CDR3 has 12 residues. The germline V gene encodes CDR1 SGHTS and CDR2 YDEGEE. Between the trimmed V and J ends, which lost 2 bases and 7 bases, there was a span of 9 bases.

J is TRBJ1-6 and V is TRBV4-3; D is uncertain. The V gene's germline CDR1 is LGHNA and CDR2 YSLEER. Deletions cut 2 bases from V and 7 bases from J, with 9 bases between. This CDR3 has 14 amino acids. CDR3 in DNA: TGCGCCAGCAGCCAATTGGGTAACAATTCACCCCTCCACTTT. It yields the protein CASSQLGNNSPLHF.